This entry describes one T cell receptor (beta chain). The record originates from a study of blood T cell repertoires in COVID-19. Study overall: Spain, Italy and the United States supplied samples that represented acute and convalescent COVID-19. T cells, B-cell-depleted T cells, or PBMCs provided the cDNA or gDNA that served as material.

TCRdb's copy holds only in-frame clones and misses some; the assay was immunoSEQ multiplex PCR. The table has approximately 160,000 clones, roughly 88% seen once. This TCR came from a man aged 55-75 years who had recovered from COVID-19. Specimen: peripheral blood.

The chain's CDR3 is CASSHGTNQETQYF. The CDR3 DNA reads TGTGCCAGCAGCCATGGGACAAATCAAGAGACCCAGTACTTC. The chain employs TRBV5-8 and TRBJ2-5; maybe TRBD1 (6 bases). Germline V gene data show CDR1 as SGHTS and CDR2 as YDEGEE. CDR3 length: 14 amino acids. V dropped 4 bases and J dropped 2 bases, with 12 bases sitting between them.